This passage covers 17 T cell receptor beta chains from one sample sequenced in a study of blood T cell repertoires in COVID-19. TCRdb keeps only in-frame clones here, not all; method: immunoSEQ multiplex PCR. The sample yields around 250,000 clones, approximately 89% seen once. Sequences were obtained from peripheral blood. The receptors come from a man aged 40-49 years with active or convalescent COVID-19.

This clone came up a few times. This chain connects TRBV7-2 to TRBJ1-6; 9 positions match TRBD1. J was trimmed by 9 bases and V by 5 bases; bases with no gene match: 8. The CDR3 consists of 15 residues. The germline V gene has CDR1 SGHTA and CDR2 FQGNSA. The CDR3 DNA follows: TGTGCCAGCAGCACTTGGACAGGGGCCGCTTCACCCCTCCACTTT. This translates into CASSTWTGAASPLHF.

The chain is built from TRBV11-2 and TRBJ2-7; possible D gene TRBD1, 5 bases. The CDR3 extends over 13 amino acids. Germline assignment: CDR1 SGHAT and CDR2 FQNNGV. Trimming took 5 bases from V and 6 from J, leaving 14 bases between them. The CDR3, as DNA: TGTGCCAGCAGCAGGGGCACTCTCCTCGAGCAGTACTTC. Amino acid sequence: CASSRGTLLEQYF.

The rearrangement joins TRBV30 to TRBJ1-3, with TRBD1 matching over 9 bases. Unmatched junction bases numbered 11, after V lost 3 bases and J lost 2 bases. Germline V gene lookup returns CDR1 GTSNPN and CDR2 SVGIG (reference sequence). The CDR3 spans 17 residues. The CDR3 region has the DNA TGTGCCTGGAGGGGGAACAGGGGGCGCGGAGCTGGAAACACCATATATTTT. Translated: CAWRGNRGRGAGNTIYF. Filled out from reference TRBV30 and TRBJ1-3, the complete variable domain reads SQTIHQWPATLVQPVGSPLSLECTVEGTSNPNLYWYRQAAGRGLQLLFYSVGIGQISSEVPQNLSASRPQDRQFILSSKKLLLSDSGFYLCAWRGNRGRGAGNTIYFGEGSWLTVV.

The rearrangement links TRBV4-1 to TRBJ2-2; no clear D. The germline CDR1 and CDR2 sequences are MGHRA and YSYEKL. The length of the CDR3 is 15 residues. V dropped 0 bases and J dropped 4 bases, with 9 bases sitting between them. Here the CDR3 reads CASSQEPHGTGELFF. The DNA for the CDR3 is TGCGCCAGCAGCCAAGAGCCCCACGGCACCGGGGAGCTGTTTTTT.

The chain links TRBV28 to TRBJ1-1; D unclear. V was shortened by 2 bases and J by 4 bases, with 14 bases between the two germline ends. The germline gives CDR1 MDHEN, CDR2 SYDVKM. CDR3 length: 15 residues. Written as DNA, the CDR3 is TGTGCCAGCAGTTTACAGGCTCTGGGTATCACTGAAGCTTTCTTT. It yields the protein CASSLQALGITEAFF.

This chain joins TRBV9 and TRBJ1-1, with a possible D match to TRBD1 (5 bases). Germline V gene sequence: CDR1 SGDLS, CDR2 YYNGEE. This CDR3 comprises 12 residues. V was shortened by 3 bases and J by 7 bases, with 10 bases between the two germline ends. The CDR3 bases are TGTGCCAGCAGCGGAGGAGGGGTTGAAGCTTTCTTT. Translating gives CASSGGGVEAFF.

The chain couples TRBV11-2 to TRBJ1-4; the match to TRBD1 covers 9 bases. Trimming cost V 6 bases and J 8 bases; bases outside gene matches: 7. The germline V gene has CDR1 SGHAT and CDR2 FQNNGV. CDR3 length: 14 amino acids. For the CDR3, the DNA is TGTGCCAGCAGGGGGACAGGGCGAAGCGAAAAACTGTTTTTT. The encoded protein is CASRGTGRSEKLFF. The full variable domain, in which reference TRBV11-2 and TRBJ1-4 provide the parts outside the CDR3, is EAGVAQSPRYKIIEKRQSVAFWCNPISGHATLYWYQQILGQGPKLLIQFQNNGVVDDSQLPKDRFSAERLKGVDSTLKIQPAKLEDSAVYLCASRGTGRSEKLFFGSGTQLSVL.

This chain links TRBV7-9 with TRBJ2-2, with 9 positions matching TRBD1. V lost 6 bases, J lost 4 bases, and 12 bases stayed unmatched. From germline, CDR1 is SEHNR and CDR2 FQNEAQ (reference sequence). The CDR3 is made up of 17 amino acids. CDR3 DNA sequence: TGTGCCAGCAGTCCACAGGGGGCGGTCGCCGGCACCGGGGAGCTGTTTTTT. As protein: CASSPQGAVAGTGELFF.

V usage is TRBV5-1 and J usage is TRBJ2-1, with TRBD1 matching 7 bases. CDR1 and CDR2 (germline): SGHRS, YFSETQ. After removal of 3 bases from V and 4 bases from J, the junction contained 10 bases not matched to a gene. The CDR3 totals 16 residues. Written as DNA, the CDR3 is TGCGCCAGCAGCTCCTCCGGGACAGAGAGTTACAATGAGCAGTTCTTC. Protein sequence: CASSSSGTESYNEQFF.

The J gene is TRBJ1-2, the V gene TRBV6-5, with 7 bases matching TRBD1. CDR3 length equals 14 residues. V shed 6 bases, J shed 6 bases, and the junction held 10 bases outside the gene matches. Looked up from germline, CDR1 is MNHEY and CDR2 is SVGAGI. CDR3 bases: TGTGCCAGCAGACCCAATACAGGGGAAGATGGCTACACCTTC. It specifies CASRPNTGEDGYTF.

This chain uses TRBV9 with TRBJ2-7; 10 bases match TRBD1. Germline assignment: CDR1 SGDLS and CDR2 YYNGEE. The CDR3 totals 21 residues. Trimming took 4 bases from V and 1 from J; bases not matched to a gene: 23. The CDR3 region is CASSSYVPGQGTPRPSYEQYF. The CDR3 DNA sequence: TGTGCCAGCAGCTCGTACGTTCCGGGACAGGGGACACCACGACCTTCCTACGAGCAGTACTTC.

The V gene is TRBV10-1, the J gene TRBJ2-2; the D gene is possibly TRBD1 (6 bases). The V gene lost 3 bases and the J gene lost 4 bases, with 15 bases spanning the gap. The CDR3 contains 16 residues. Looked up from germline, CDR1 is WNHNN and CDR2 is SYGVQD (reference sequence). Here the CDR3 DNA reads TGCGCCAGCAGTGATCCCCACAGGGCCGGCACCGGGGAGCTGTTTTTT. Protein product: CASSDPHRAGTGELFF.

The CDR3: CASSLSPLPTVGRELFF. The CDR3, as DNA: TGTGCCAGCAGCTTATCCCCACTCCCGACAGTTGGGAGGGAGCTGTTTTTT. The chain carries TRBV7-2 and TRBJ2-2; tentatively, D is TRBD1 (5 bases). Trimming cost V 2 bases and J 9 bases, with 22 bases left between them. This CDR3 contains 17 residues. The germline V gene encodes CDR1 SGHTA and CDR2 FQGNSA.

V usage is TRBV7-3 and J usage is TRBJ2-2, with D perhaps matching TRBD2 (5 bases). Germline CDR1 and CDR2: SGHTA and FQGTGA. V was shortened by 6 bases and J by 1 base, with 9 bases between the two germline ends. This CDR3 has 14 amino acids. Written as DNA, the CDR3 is TGTGCCAGCAGACAAAGCGGGAACACCGGGGAGCTGTTTTTT. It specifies CASRQSGNTGELFF.

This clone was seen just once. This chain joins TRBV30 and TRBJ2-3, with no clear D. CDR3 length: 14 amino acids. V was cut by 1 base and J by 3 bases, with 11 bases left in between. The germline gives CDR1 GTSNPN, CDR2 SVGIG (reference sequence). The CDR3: CAWSGRPVTDTQYF. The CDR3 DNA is TGTGCCTGGAGTGGGCGGCCCGTTACAGATACGCAGTATTTT.

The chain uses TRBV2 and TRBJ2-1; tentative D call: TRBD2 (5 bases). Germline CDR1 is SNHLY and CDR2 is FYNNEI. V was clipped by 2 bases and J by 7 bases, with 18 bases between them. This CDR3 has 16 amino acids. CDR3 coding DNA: TGTGCCAGCAGTGAATTGGTAGGAGGTACCCGGAATGAGCAGTTCTTC. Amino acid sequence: CASSELVGGTRNEQFF.

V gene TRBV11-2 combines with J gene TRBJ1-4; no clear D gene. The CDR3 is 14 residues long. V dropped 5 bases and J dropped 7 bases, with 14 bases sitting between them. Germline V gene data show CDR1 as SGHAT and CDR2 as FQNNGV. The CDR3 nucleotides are TGTGCCAGCAGCCCACTAAAGTACCCTGAAAAACTGTTTTTT. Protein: CASSPLKYPEKLFF.